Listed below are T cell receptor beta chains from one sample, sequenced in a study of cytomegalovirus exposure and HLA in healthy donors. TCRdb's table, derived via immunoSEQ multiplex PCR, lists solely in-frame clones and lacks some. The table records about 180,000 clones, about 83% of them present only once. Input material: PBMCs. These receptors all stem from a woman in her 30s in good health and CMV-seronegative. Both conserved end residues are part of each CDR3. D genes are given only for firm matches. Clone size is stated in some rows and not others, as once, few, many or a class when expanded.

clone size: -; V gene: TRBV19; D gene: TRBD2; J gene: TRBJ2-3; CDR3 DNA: TGTGCCAGTAGTATTACTAGCGGGCTGACGGATACGCAGTATTTT; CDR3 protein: CASSITSGLTDTQYF
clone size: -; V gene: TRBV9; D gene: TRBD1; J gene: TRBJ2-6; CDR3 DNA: TGTGCCAGCAGCGGAGACAGGGTTTTTGGGGCCAACGTCCTGACTTTC; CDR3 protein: CASSGDRVFGANVLTF
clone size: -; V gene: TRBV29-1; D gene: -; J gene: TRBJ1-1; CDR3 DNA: TGCAGCGTTATTTTACAGGGATCCACTGAAGCTTTCTTT; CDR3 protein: CSVILQGSTEAFF
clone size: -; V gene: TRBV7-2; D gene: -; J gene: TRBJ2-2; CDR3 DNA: TGTGCCAGCAGCTCTGGGTGGGGGGTGAGGGACGGGGAGCTGTTTTTT; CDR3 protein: CASSSGWGVRDGELFF
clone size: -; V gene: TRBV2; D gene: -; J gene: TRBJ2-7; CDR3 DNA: TGTGCCAGCGGTGGGCCCTCCACCCTTGACGAGCAGTACTTC; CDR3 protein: CASGGPSTLDEQYF
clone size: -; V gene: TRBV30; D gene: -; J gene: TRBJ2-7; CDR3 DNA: TGTGCCTGGAGCCGACAGTTATACGAGTACGAGCAGTACTTC; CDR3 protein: CAWSRQLYEYEQYF
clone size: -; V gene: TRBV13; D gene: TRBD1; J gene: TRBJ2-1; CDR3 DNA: TGTGCCAGCAGCTTAGATAGCAGGGGGCGGATCAATGAGCAGTTCTTC; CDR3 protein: CASSLDSRGRINEQFF
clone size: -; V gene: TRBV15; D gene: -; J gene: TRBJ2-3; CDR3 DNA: TGTGCCACCAGCAGAGGGGGCAGAAGCACAGATACGCAGTATTTT; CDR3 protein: CATSRGGRSTDTQYF
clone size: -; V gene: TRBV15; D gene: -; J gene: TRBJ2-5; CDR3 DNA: TGTGCCACCAGCCGCGACAAGGGGCTAGGGGAGACCCAGTACTTC; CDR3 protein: CATSRDKGLGETQYF
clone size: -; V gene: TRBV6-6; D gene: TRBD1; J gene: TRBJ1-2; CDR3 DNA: TGTGCCAGCAGCCCCGGGACAGGGTACTATGGCTACACCTTC; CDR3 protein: CASSPGTGYYGYTF
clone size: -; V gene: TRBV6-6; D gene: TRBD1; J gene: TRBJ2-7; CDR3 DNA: TGTGCCAGCAGTATACAGGGGGGTTCCTACGAGCAGTACTTC; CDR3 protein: CASSIQGGSYEQYF
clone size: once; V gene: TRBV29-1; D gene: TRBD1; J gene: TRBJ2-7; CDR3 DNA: TGCAGCGTTGTAAGGGACAGGGAGGCCTACGAGCAGTACTTC; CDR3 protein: CSVVRDREAYEQYF
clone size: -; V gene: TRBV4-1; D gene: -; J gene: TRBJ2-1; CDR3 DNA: TGCGCCAGCAGCCAAGAAATCCTTCCCTACAATGAGCAGTTCTTC; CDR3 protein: CASSQEILPYNEQFF
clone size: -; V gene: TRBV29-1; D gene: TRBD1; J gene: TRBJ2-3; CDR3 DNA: TGCAGCGTTGATGGCAGGGGGAACCAGGATACGCAGTATTTT; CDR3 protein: CSVDGRGNQDTQYF
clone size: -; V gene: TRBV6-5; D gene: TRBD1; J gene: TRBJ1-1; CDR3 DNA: TGTGCCAGCAGTTACAGACAGGGGGCAGGAGTTTATGAAGCTTTCTTT; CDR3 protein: CASSYRQGAGVYEAFF
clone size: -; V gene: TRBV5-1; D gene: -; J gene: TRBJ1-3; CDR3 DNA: TGCGCCAGCAGCTTGGGGCTCATCTCTGGAAACACCATATATTTT; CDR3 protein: CASSLGLISGNTIYF
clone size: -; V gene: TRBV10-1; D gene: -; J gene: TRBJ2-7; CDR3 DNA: TGCGCCAGCAGTGCGGGATCCTCGAGCTCCTACGAGCAGTACTTC; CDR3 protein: CASSAGSSSSYEQYF
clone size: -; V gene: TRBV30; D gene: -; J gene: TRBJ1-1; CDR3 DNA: TGTGCCTGGAGTGACAGTGAGTACACTGAAGCTTTCTTT; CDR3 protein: CAWSDSEYTEAFF
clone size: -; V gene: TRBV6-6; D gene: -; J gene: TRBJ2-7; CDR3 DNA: TGTGCCAGCAGCCCCCTTGGGGGCATGGGGGCCCACGAGCAGTACTTC; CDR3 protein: CASSPLGGMGAHEQYF
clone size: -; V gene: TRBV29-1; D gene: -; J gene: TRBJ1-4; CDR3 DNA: TGCAGCGGATGGACAGAAGGAAAACTGTTTTTT; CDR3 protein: CSGWTEGKLFF
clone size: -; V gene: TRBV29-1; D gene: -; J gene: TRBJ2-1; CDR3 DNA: TGCAGCTTCAGGGGAAACCACTACAATGAGCAGTTCTTC; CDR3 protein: CSFRGNHYNEQFF
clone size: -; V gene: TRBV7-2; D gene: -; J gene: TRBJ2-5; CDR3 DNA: TGTGCCAGCAGCTTCTCACAGTCCCAAGAGACCCAGTACTTC; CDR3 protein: CASSFSQSQETQYF
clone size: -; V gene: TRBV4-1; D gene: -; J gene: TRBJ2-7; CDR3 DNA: TGCGCCAGCAGCCAAGTCGGGGGTTACGAGCAGTACTTC; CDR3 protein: CASSQVGGYEQYF
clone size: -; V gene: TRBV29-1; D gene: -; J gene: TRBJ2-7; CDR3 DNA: TGCAGCGCCACGACAGCACTCTACGAGCAGTACTTC; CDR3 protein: CSATTALYEQYF
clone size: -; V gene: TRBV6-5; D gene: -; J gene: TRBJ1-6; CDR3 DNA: TGTGCCAGCAATATGGCTTGGAATTCACCCCTCCACTTT; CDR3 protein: CASNMAWNSPLHF
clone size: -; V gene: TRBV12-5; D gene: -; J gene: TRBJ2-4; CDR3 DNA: TGTGCTAGTGGTTTGTTAGACCCCCCCAGGGTGGGTCTTAAGGCCAAAAACATTCAGTACTTC; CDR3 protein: CASGLLDPPRVGLKAKNIQYF
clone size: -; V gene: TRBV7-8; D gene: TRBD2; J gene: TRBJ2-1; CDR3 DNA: TGTGCCAGCAGCTTAGATCTAGCGGGGACCATTATTGAGCAGTTCTTC; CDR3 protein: CASSLDLAGTIIEQFF